What follows are 26 T cell receptor beta chains derived from one specimen sequenced in a study of blood T cell repertoires in COVID-19. Method: immunoSEQ multiplex PCR; TCRdb's copy keeps in-frame clones and lacks some. This sample has about 220,000 clones, with about 87% found just once. The sequenced sample was PBMCs or T cells enriched from blood (not recorded which). These receptors were collected from a woman aged 25 to 45 who had recovered from COVID-19.

The chain is built from TRBV11-2 and TRBJ2-7, with 8 bases matching TRBD2. This CDR3 is 14 amino acids long. The V segment lost 1 base and the J segment 1 base; nucleotides outside the gene matches: 0. Germline assignment: CDR1 SGHAT and CDR2 FQNNGV. The CDR3 sequence is CASSLAGGSYEQYF. DNA for the CDR3: TGTGCCAGCAGCTTAGCGGGGGGGTCCTACGAGCAGTACTTC. Full variable domain (rest looked up from reference TRBV11-2 and TRBJ2-7): EAGVAQSPRYKIIEKRQSVAFWCNPISGHATLYWYQQILGQGPKLLIQFQNNGVVDDSQLPKDRFSAERLKGVDSTLKIQPAKLEDSAVYLCASSLAGGSYEQYFGPGTRLTVT.

The chain couples TRBV4-3 to TRBJ2-7, with 7 bases lining up with TRBD1. In germline, CDR1 is LGHNA, CDR2 YSLEER. This CDR3 has 13 residues. With 4 bases clipped from V and 2 bases from J, the junction kept 2 bases outside the gene matches. As DNA, the CDR3 is TGCGCCAGCAGCCCGGGACAGACCTACGAGCAGTACTTC. Amino acid sequence: CASSPGQTYEQYF.

The chain recombines TRBV14 with TRBJ1-3; D uncertain. Germline V gene sequence: CDR1 SGHDN, CDR2 FVKESK. The V end lost 1 base, the J end lost 5 bases, and 12 bases lay between the germline ends. The CDR3 contains 15 residues. DNA for the CDR3: TGTGCCAGCAGCCAAGGGTTTCACGGGAGAAACACCATATATTTT. Translated, it gives CASSQGFHGRNTIYF. The full variable domain, completed using reference TRBV14 and TRBJ1-3, is EAGVTQFPSHSVIEKGQTVTLRCDPISGHDNLYWYRRVMGKEIKFLLHFVKESKQDESGMPNNRFLAERTGGTYSTLKVQPAELEDSGVYFCASSQGFHGRNTIYFGEGSWLTVV.

J is TRBJ2-1 and V is TRBV9, with no clear D. Deletions cut 1 base from V and 5 bases from J, with 7 bases between. The CDR3 consists of 13 residues. Germline loops: CDR1 SGDLS, CDR2 YYNGEE. The CDR3 DNA sequence: TGTGCCAGCAGCGTAAACGAGAACAATGAGCAGTTCTTC. Residues: CASSVNENNEQFF.

In its sample, this clone was seen once. The rearrangement links TRBV6-5 to TRBJ1-1; possible D gene TRBD1, 6 bases. The CDR3 covers 13 residues. The germline gives CDR1 MNHEY, CDR2 SVGAGI. V shed 5 bases and J shed 8 bases, with 15 bases lying between them. The CDR3 sequence is CASSIETGFEAFF. The CDR3, as DNA: TGTGCCAGCAGTATTGAAACAGGGTTCGAAGCTTTCTTT.

The chain has TRBV5-6 and TRBJ1-5; D is unresolved. Trimming took off 0 bases at V and 0 bases at J, with 10 bases between the two ends. The CDR3 spans 16 residues. Germline V gives CDR1 SGHDT, CDR2 YYEEEE. For the CDR3, the DNA is TGTGCCAGCAGCTTGGTCGGGTCAAATAGCAATCAGCCCCAGCATTTT. Translation gives CASSLVGSNSNQPQHF.

The V call is TRBV4-3, the J call TRBJ2-1, with D perhaps matching TRBD2 (6 bases). CDR1 is LGHNA, CDR2 YSLEER, per germline. Trimming took off 0 bases at V and 2 bases at J, with 23 bases between the two ends. There are 20 residues in the CDR3. Here the CDR3 reads CASSQDPGGVPFSPYNEQFF. Here the CDR3 DNA reads TGCGCCAGCAGCCAAGATCCTGGAGGGGTCCCCTTCTCCCCCTACAATGAGCAGTTCTTC.

This rearrangement joins TRBV11-2 to TRBJ1-2, with D uncertain. Trimming took 1 base from V and 3 from J, leaving 6 bases between them. The CDR3 runs to 13 residues. The V gene's germline CDR1 is SGHAT and CDR2 FQNNGV. CDR3 in amino acids: CASSLVRHYGYTF. The DNA of the CDR3 is TGTGCCAGCAGCTTAGTGCGGCACTATGGCTACACCTTC.

The chain couples TRBV7-6 to TRBJ1-2, with D unclear. This CDR3 comprises 15 residues. V was trimmed by 5 bases and J by 2 bases, leaving 15 bases between them. Germline CDR1 reads SGHVS; CDR2 reads FNYEAQ. The CDR3 nucleotides read TGTGCCAGCAGCCCTCACCTTAGCGGGAACTATGGCTACACCTTC. Amino acids: CASSPHLSGNYGYTF.

The CDR3 region is CASSLSMSAHMNTEAFF. In nucleotides, the CDR3 is TGTGCCAGCAGTTTATCGATGTCTGCCCACATGAACACTGAAGCTTTCTTT. The J gene is TRBJ1-1, the V gene TRBV27; D gene unclear. The CDR3 has 17 residues. V dropped 0 bases and J dropped 0 bases, with 14 bases sitting between them. Germline-derived CDR1 and CDR2 are MNHEY and SMNVEV (reference sequence).

The V and J genes are TRBV14 and TRBJ1-1; no firm D call. The ends were cut back, 4 bases at V and 5 bases at J, with 11 bases in the middle. The CDR3 spans 13 residues. CDR1 SGHDN and CDR2 FVKESK come from the germline V gene. The DNA for the CDR3 is TGTGCCAGCAGCCCTCGGGTTTTTACTGAAGCTTTCTTT. It codes for CASSPRVFTEAFF.

The chain has TRBV6-5 and TRBJ2-3; D is uncertain. V lost 0 bases to trimming and J lost 6 bases, with 4 bases between them. In germline, CDR1 is MNHEY, CDR2 SVGAGI. The CDR3 runs 12 residues. CDR3: CASSYSGDTQYF. The CDR3 DNA sequence: TGTGCCAGCAGTTACTCCGGGGATACGCAGTATTTT.

V gene TRBV2 combines with J gene TRBJ2-5; unclear D gene. Germline CDR1 and CDR2: SNHLY and FYNNEI. V lost 9 bases and J lost 1, with 12 bases in between. The CDR3 is made up of 13 amino acids. The CDR3 region is CASNSIVQETQYF. CDR3 bases: TGTGCCAGTAACAGTATCGTCCAAGAGACCCAGTACTTC. Full variable domain (outside the CDR3, taken from reference TRBV2 and TRBJ2-5): EPEVTQTPSHQVTQMGQEVILRCVPISNHLYFYWYRQILGQKVEFLVSFYNNEISEKSEIFDDQFSVERPDGSNFTLKIRSTKLEDSAMYFCASNSIVQETQYFGPGTRLLVL.

V gene TRBV6-1 combines with J gene TRBJ1-2; D call uncertain. The V gene's germline CDR1 is MNHNS and CDR2 SASEGT. CDR3 length: 16 residues. The V gene lost 1 base and the J gene lost 2 bases, with 14 bases spanning the gap. DNA for the CDR3: TGTGCCAGCAGTGAAGGTTACGGTGCGGGAAACTATGGCTACACCTTC. It codes for CASSEGYGAGNYGYTF.

The rearrangement joins TRBV11-2 to TRBJ1-3, with D hard to call. Trimming took 3 bases from V and 2 from J, leaving 8 bases between them. CDR3 length: 14 amino acids. Germline V gene sequence: CDR1 SGHAT, CDR2 FQNNGV. Here the CDR3 reads CASSFALAGNTIYF. The DNA of the CDR3 is TGTGCCAGCAGCTTTGCGTTAGCTGGAAACACCATATATTTT.

The chain joins TRBV12-3 or TRBV12-4 to TRBJ1-1; D remains ambiguous. V dropped 5 bases and J dropped 4 bases, with 8 bases sitting between them. This CDR3 is 12 amino acids long. The CDR3 DNA follows: TGTGCCAGCAGTGCATCAGGCACTGAAGCTTTCTTT. This translates into CASSASGTEAFF.

The J gene is TRBJ1-1, the V gene TRBV29-1; TRBD1 might be the D (5 bases). Trimming shortened V by 3 bases and J by 5 bases, and 19 bases separated the two germline ends. Per the germline V gene, CDR1 is SQVTM and CDR2 is ANQGSEA. CDR3 size: 15 residues. CDR3 amino acids: CSVDPRAGPRTEAFF. The CDR3 DNA reads as TGCAGCGTTGATCCCAGGGCGGGACCTAGGACTGAAGCTTTCTTT.

The chain is built from TRBV7-3 and TRBJ2-5, with unresolved D. Germline loops: CDR1 SGHTA, CDR2 FQGTGA. The CDR3 length is 14 residues. The germline V and J ends were trimmed by 5 bases and 7 bases, with 17 bases remaining between them. The CDR3 DNA is TGTGCCAGCAGCCCAGGCATAGGATCCGGGACCCAGTACTTC. This sequence encodes CASSPGIGSGTQYF.

J is TRBJ2-3 and V is TRBV5-6; 8 positions agree with TRBD1. The germline CDR1 and CDR2 sequences are SGHDT and YYEEEE. CDR3 size: 15 residues. V gave up 2 bases and J gave up 3 bases; unmatched junction bases: 5. Here the CDR3 DNA reads TGTGCCAGCAGCTTTGCAACAGGGGGGACAGATACGCAGTATTTT. This encodes CASSFATGGTDTQYF.

This rearrangement joins TRBV15 to TRBJ1-3; perhaps TRBD1 as D (5 bases). Trimming pared 5 bases from V and 4 bases from J, leaving 9 bases between. This CDR3 is 13 amino acids long. The V gene's germline CDR1 is LNHNV and CDR2 YYDKDF (reference sequence). Written as DNA, the CDR3 is TGTGCCACCAGCGGGGCAGAAGGAAACACCATATATTTT. Its protein product is CATSGAEGNTIYF.

The CDR3 region has the DNA TGTGCCAGCAGCCCGGACAGGCGGTTCGGTAACACTGAAGCTTTCTTT. Residues: CASSPDRRFGNTEAFF. The V and J genes are TRBV7-9 and TRBJ1-1; 7 nucleotides align to TRBD1. This CDR3 is built from 16 residues. From germline, CDR1 is SEHNR and CDR2 FQNEAQ (reference sequence). V trimming: 5 bases; J trimming: 2 bases; junction bases outside the gene matches: 11.

The chain joins TRBV19 to TRBJ2-5, with 8 bases fitting TRBD1. Germline assignment: CDR1 LNHDA and CDR2 SQIVND (reference sequence). The CDR3 is made up of 13 amino acids. Trimming took 6 bases from V and 5 from J; bases not matched to a gene: 5. The CDR3 DNA is TGTGCCAGTAGCCCAGACAGGGGCGAGACCCAGTACTTC. Translating it yields CASSPDRGETQYF.

The chain has TRBV2 and TRBJ2-7, with D perhaps TRBD1 (5 bases). CDR1 SNHLY and CDR2 FYNNEI come from the germline V gene. CDR3 size: 13 residues. The V end was cut by 3 bases, the J end by 3 bases, with 9 bases between. Written as DNA, the CDR3 is TGTGCCAGCAGTGAGGGGCCGAGCTACGAGCAGTACTTC. It translates to CASSEGPSYEQYF.

The V gene is TRBV5-1, the J gene TRBJ2-1; 7 bases are a match to TRBD2. V was clipped by 4 bases and J by 8 bases; unmatched bases: 9. This CDR3 has 14 residues. CDR1 SGHRS and CDR2 YFSETQ come from the germline V gene. The CDR3 bases are TGCGCCAGCAGCCCGGGGGACTACTCGGATGAGCAGTTCTTC. Translation gives CASSPGDYSDEQFF.

The CDR3 loop reads CASRGTGQGIYGYTF. CDR3 nucleotide sequence: TGTGCCAGCAGAGGAACGGGACAGGGGATCTATGGCTACACCTTC. This rearrangement joins TRBV2 to TRBJ1-2, with 10 nucleotides matching TRBD1. The CDR3 length is 15 residues. Germline values: CDR1 SNHLY, CDR2 FYNNEI. The trim removed 6 bases at V and 4 bases at J, leaving 8 bases unmatched.

This clone was recorded a few times. Here the CDR3 reads CASSFRGNTIYF. The CDR3 DNA reads as TGTGCCAGCAGCTTTCGGGGAAACACCATATATTTT. The J gene is TRBJ1-3, the V gene TRBV11-2; no clear D. Trimming shortened V by 3 bases and J by 4 bases, and 4 bases separated the two germline ends. CDR1 and CDR2 from the germline V gene are SGHAT and FQNNGV. The CDR3 runs to 12 residues. The whole variable domain, remainder taken from reference TRBV11-2 and TRBJ1-3, is EAGVAQSPRYKIIEKRQSVAFWCNPISGHATLYWYQQILGQGPKLLIQFQNNGVVDDSQLPKDRFSAERLKGVDSTLKIQPAKLEDSAVYLCASSFRGNTIYFGEGSWLTVV.